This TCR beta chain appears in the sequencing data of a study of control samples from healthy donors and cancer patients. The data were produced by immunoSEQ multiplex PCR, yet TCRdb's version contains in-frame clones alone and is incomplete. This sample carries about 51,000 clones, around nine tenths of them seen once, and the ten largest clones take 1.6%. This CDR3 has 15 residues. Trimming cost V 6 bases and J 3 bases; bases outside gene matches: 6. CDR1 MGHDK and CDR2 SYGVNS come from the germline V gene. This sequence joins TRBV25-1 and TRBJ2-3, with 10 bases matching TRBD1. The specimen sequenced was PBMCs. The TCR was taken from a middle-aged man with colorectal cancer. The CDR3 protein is CASRSPGQGTDTQYF. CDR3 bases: TGTGCCAGCAGATCTCCGGGACAGGGGACAGATACGCAGTATTTT.